A single sample gave rise to the 2 T cell receptor beta chains below, sequenced in a study of shared clonotypes between healthy human individuals. TCRdb's copy holds only in-frame clones and misses some; the assay was immunoSEQ multiplex PCR. This table has around 2,000,000 clones, about 95% appearing once. Naive CD8 populations comprised CD45RO-negative cells positively selected for CCR7, excluding terminally differentiated effector memory CD45RA+ cells. The sample taken for sequencing was naive CD8+ T cells sorted from blood. The receptors stem from a young man in good health.

This clone was seen a single time. V gene TRBV30 combines with J gene TRBJ2-3; D possibly corresponds to TRBD2 (6 bases). CDR1 and CDR2 (germline): GTSNPN, SVGIG (reference sequence). The CDR3 totals 12 residues. Between the trimmed V and J ends, which lost 5 bases and 6 bases, there was a span of 12 bases. The CDR3 region is CAWSAGTDTQYF. The CDR3 DNA reads as TGTGCCTGGTCTGCAGGGACTGATACGCAGTATTTT.

Of note for this clone: Other DNA sequences within the sample encode an identical CDR3. The V call is TRBV4-1, the J call TRBJ2-7; no firm D call. From germline, CDR1 is MGHRA and CDR2 YSYEKL. Deletions cut 3 bases from V and 0 bases from J, with 12 bases between. This CDR3 is 15 amino acids long. The CDR3 DNA follows: TGCGCCAGCAGCCAGAGGACGGCAAGCTCCTACGAGCAGTACTTC. Its translation: CASSQRTASSYEQYF.